This TCR beta chain was obtained from a study of T-cell memory formation after mild COVID-19. Overall study findings and caveats: CD4+ contracting clones were mainly CM and EM; CD8+ ones, EMRA. Second-wave clones with a day 37 peak had unconfirmed SARS-CoV-2 specificity. The study found balanced CD4/CD8 in clones contracting day 15 to 85 and a CD4+ lean in later expanders.

Trimming shortened V by 3 bases and J by 0 bases, and 9 bases separated the two germline ends. The CDR3 covers 14 residues. Per germline, CDR1 KGHSH and CDR2 LQKENI. The table lists this clonotype with many counts. The antigen is unknown. TCRdb analysed the 5' RACE reads with MiXCR anew, one entry per CDR3 protein. Of fewer than 60,000 distinct CDR3 sequences listed, less than 15% are singletons. V usage is TRBV18 and J usage is TRBJ2-7; D is perhaps TRBD2 (7 bases). This TCR was sampled from a man between 18 and 29 years old who had mild COVID-19 (a few samples of this study predate the infection). Cell type and time point are not known. The sample was PBMCs or a T cell subset sorted from them (not recorded which). CDR3 DNA sequence: TGTGCCAGCTCACCCGGGGGGCACTCCTACGAGCAGTACTTC. Protein product: CASSPGGHSYEQYF.